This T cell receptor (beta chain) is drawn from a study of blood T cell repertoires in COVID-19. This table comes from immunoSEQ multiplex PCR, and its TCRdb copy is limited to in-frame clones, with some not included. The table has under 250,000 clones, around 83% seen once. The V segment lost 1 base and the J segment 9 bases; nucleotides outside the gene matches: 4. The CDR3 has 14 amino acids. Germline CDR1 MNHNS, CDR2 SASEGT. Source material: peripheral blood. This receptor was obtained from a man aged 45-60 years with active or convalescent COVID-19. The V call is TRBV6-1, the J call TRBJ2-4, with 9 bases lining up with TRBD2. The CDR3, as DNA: TGTGCCAGCAGTGAAGGGCGGGGGGGCACCATTCAGTACTTC. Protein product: CASSEGRGGTIQYF.